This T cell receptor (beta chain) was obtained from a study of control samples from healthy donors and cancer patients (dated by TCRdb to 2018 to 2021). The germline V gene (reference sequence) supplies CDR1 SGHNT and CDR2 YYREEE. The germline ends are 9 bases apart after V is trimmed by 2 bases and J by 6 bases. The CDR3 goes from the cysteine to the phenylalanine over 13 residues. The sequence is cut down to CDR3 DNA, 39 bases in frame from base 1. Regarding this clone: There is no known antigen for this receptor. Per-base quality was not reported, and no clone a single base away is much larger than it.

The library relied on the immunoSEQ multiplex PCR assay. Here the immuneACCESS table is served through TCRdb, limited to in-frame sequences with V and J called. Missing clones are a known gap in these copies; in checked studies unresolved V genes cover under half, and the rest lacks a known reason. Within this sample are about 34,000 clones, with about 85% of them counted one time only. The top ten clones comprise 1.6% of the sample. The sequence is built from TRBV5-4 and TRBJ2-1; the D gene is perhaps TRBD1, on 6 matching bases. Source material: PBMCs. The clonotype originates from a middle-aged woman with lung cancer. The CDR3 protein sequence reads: CASSLQGINEQFF. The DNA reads TGTGCCAGCAGCTTACAGGGAATCAATGAGCAGTTCTTC. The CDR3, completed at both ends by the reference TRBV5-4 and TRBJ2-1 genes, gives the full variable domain ETGVTQSPTHLIKTRGQQVTLRCSSQSGHNTVSWYQQALGQGPQFIFQYYREEENGRGNFPPRFSGLQFPNYSSELNVNALELDDSALYLCASSLQGINEQFFGPGTRLTVL.